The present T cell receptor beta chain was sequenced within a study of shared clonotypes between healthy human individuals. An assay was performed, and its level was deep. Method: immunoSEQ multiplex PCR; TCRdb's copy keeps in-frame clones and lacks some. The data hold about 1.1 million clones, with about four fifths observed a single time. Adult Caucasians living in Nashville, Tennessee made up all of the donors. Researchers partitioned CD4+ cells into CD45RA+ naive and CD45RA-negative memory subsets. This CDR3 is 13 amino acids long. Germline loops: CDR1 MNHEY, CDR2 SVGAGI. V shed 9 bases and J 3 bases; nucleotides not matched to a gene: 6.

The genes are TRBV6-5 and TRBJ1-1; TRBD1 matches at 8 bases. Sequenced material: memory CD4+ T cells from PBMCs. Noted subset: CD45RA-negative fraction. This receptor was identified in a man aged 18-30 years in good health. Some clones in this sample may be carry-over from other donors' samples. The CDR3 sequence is CASSDRVDTEAFF. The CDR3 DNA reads TGTGCCAGTTCGGACAGGGTGGACACTGAAGCTTTCTTT.